The rows below give T cell receptor beta chains drawn from one sample of a study of cytomegalovirus exposure and HLA in healthy donors. TCRdb's table, derived via immunoSEQ multiplex PCR, lists solely in-frame clones and lacks some. Of fewer than 150,000 clones in the sample, roughly 68% were seen once. Sequencing was carried out using PBMCs. These receptors were taken from a woman aged 50 to 65 in good health and CMV-seropositive. Both conserved end residues are part of each CDR3. D genes are given only for firm matches. Some rows mark clone size as missing; the rest say once, few, many or name a class of expanded clone.

-	15	-	TRBV2	TRBJ1-1	TGTGCCAGCAGTGAAGAGCGACCCGACCTGACTGAAGCTTTCTTT	CASSEERPDLTEAFF
-	15	-	TRBV7-2	TRBJ1-2	TGTGCCAGCAGCTTGGACTCCCAAGGGGGACGGGGCTACACCTTC	CASSLDSQGGRGYTF
few	12	-	TRBV5-6	TRBJ2-7	TGTGCCAGCAGCCCCGGGGAATACGAGCAGTACTTC	CASSPGEYEQYF
-	15	-	TRBV7-9	TRBJ1-3	TGTGCCAGCAGCTTAGCAGAAGCCTCTGGAAACACCATATATTTT	CASSLAEASGNTIYF
-	15	TRBD1	TRBV4-3	TRBJ1-1	TGCGCCAGCAGCCAAGGTTACAGGGGGGGGACTGAAGCTTTCTTT	CASSQGYRGGTEAFF
-	13	-	TRBV5-1	TRBJ2-1	TGCGCCAGCAGCTTGGAAGTAGTCCATGAGCAGTTCTTC	CASSLEVVHEQFF
-	14	-	TRBV10-3	TRBJ2-7	TGTGCCATCAGTGCCGGGGGAGGTGCCTACGAGCAGTACTTC	CAISAGGGAYEQYF
few	13	TRBD1	TRBV7-7	TRBJ2-5	TGTGCTAGCAGCAGGGGGCGGGAAGAGACCCAGTACTTC	CASSRGREETQYF
-	16	-	TRBV19	TRBJ2-7	TGTGCCAGTAGTATCGGGTCGACAGGGAGGCTGTACGAGCAGTACTTC	CASSIGSTGRLYEQYF
-	12	-	TRBV29-1	TRBJ1-2	TGCAGCGTTATAGGGGATAACTATGGCTACCCCTTC	CSVIGDNYGYPF
-	15	-	TRBV6-5	TRBJ1-2	TGTGCCAGCAGTTACTCGGCGGCGGCTAACTATGGCTACCCCTTC	CASSYSAAANYGYPF
once	14	TRBD2	TRBV29-1	TRBJ2-1	TGCAGCGATATCCTAGCGGGGGGAAACAATGAGCAGTTCTTC	CSDILAGGNNEQFF
-	14	-	TRBV15	TRBJ2-7	TGTGCCACCAGCCTCAACGGAGCGGGCTACGAGCAGTACTTC	CATSLNGAGYEQYF
few	13	TRBD2	TRBV10-3	TRBJ2-7	TGTGCCATCAGAGGGACTACCCGCTACGAGCAGTACTTC	CAIRGTTRYEQYF
few	16	-	TRBV7-9	TRBJ2-3	TGTGCCAGCAGCGTCACTAGAAACCCCGCTCCAGATACGCAGTATTTT	CASSVTRNPAPDTQYF
-	16	TRBD1	TRBV19	TRBJ2-7	TGTGCCAGTAGTCGGCCTCTGGGACAGGGGACCTACGAGCAGTACTTC	CASSRPLGQGTYEQYF
-	13	-	TRBV18	TRBJ1-4	TGTGCCAGCTCACCTGGAGCGGCGGAAAAACTGTTTTTT	CASSPGAAEKLFF
-	15	-	TRBV4-3	TRBJ2-5	TGCGCCAGCAGCCCTCTGGGGGCTCAGCAAGAGACCCAGTACTTC	CASSPLGAQQETQYF
many	14	TRBD1	TRBV5-1	TRBJ1-1	TGCGCCAGCAGCGGCCCGACAGGGGGTGGTGAAGCTTTCTTT	CASSGPTGGGEAFF
-	14	-	TRBV6-1	TRBJ1-1	TGTGCCAGCAAAGAAGGCAGGGCCCCCACTGAAGCTTTCTTT	CASKEGRAPTEAFF
-	15	TRBD2	TRBV7-2	TRBJ2-7	TGTGCCAGCAGCTTACAAGCGGGGGCCCCCTACGAGCAGTACTTC	CASSLQAGAPYEQYF
-	17	TRBD2	TRBV5-4	TRBJ2-6	TGTGCCAGCAATGAGAGGCGGGGGGGCCCCGGGGCCAACGTCCTGACTTTC	CASNERRGGPGANVLTF
-	14	-	TRBV5-1	TRBJ1-1	TGCGCCAGCAGCTGGGTGGGGGCGAACACTGAAGCTTTCTTT	CASSWVGANTEAFF
few	14	-	TRBV5-1	TRBJ1-2	TGCGCCAGCAGCCCGCGCGGGGAGCGCTATGGCTACACCTTC	CASSPRGERYGYTF
-	13	TRBD1	TRBV10-3	TRBJ1-2	TGTGCCATCAGTGAGTTACAGGGGGCAGACTACACCTTC	CAISELQGADYTF
-	15	-	TRBV4-1	TRBJ1-1	TGCGCCAGCAGCGTTCCGGGGGGTCGGAGCACTGAAGCTTTCTTT	CASSVPGGRSTEAFF
-	15	TRBD1	TRBV30	TRBJ1-3	TGTGCCTGGAGTGCGGGCGGGACAGGGGGAAACACCATATATTTT	CAWSAGGTGGNTIYF
-	16	TRBD2	TRBV7-9	TRBJ2-2	TGTGCCAGCAGCTTATCCAGCGGACTAGCGCCCGGGGAGCTGTTTTTT	CASSLSSGLAPGELFF
-	18	-	TRBV11-2	TRBJ2-2	TGTGCCAGCAGCTATACTCTCATTGGGGGGGGCGCCCCCGGGGAGCTGTTTTTT	CASSYTLIGGGAPGELFF
-	14	TRBD1	TRBV29-1	TRBJ1-2	TGCAGCGTTCGGGGCCGGGACAGCCCCTATGGCTACACCTTC	CSVRGRDSPYGYTF
-	13	-	TRBV5-1	TRBJ1-6	TGCGCCAGCAGCTTGCAGGGCTCTTCACCCCTCCACTTT	CASSLQGSSPLHF
-	15	TRBD2	TRBV5-1	TRBJ2-5	TGCGCCAGCAGCTTGTCTTTCCTAGCGGGGGAGACCCAGTACTTC	CASSLSFLAGETQYF
-	14	TRBD1	TRBV5-4	TRBJ1-5	TGTGCCAGCAGCTTAGGGACAGGGAATCAGCCCCAGCATTTT	CASSLGTGNQPQHF
-	15	TRBD1	TRBV5-4	TRBJ2-3	TGTGCCAGCAGCCCTCGACAGGGCAGGACAGATACGCAGTATTTT	CASSPRQGRTDTQYF
-	13	-	TRBV10-1	TRBJ1-5	TGCGCCAGCACCCCACAAAGCAATCAGCCCCAGCATTTT	CASTPQSNQPQHF
-	15	-	TRBV2	TRBJ1-5	TGTGCCAGCAGTGAAAGAGGGGGTAGCAATCAGCCCCAGCATTTT	CASSERGGSNQPQHF
-	13	-	TRBV29-1	TRBJ2-7	TGCAGCGTTGTCGGTAAAACCGCCTCCGAGCAGTACTTC	CSVVGKTASEQYF
-	14	-	TRBV19	TRBJ1-3	TGTGCCAGTAACCAACAGGGCCGTGGAAACACCATATATTTT	CASNQQGRGNTIYF
once	16	TRBD2	TRBV5-6	TRBJ2-3	TGTGCCAGCAGCCCGGAGGGCCTAGCGGGGAGAAATACGCAGTATTTT	CASSPEGLAGRNTQYF
-	15	TRBD2	TRBV2	TRBJ2-1	TGTGCCAGCAGTGGACTAGCGGGAGGAAGCGATGAGCAGTTCTTC	CASSGLAGGSDEQFF
few	14	TRBD1	TRBV5-1	TRBJ2-7	TGCGCCAGCAGCGTTAGGTCGACAGGGACGGAGCAGTACTTC	CASSVRSTGTEQYF
-	14	TRBD2	TRBV2	TRBJ2-1	TGTGCCAGCGAGACTAGCGGGGGATACAATGAGCAGTTCTTC	CASETSGGYNEQFF
-	15	-	TRBV13	TRBJ2-4	TGTGCCAGCACCCCTTACAGGGAGGCCAAAAACATTCAGTACTTC	CASTPYREAKNIQYF
-	15	TRBD1	TRBV27	TRBJ1-1	TGTGCCAGCAGTCCGCGGACAGGGAAAAGTACTGAAGCTTTCTTT	CASSPRTGKSTEAFF
-	9	-	TRBV2	TRBJ1-2	TGTGCCAGCCCGGATGGCTACACCTTC	CASPDGYTF
-	16	TRBD2	TRBV6-4	TRBJ2-2	TGTGCCAGCAGTGACTCGCGGGGGGGCGACACCGGGGAGCTGTTTTTT	CASSDSRGGDTGELFF